The source of this TCR beta chain is a study of blood T cell repertoires in COVID-19. Germline V gives CDR1 SNHLY, CDR2 FYNNEI. The junction had 6 bases not matched to a gene; V was cut back by 1 base and J by 7 bases. The CDR3 extends over 15 amino acids. The assay was immunoSEQ multiplex PCR, and TCRdb's table has in-frame clones only and misses some. The sample shows around 340,000 clones, approximately 91% of them seen only once. Membership in each cohort depended on participant-reported clinical history. The receptor comes from a woman younger than 45 who had been exposed to COVID-19. The chain combines TRBV2 with TRBJ1-5; 8 nucleotides agree with TRBD1. Material: PBMCs or T cells enriched from blood (not recorded which). The CDR3 region is CASSEGQGALQPQHF. CDR3 nucleotide sequence: TGTGCCAGCAGTGAAGGGCAGGGGGCATTGCAGCCCCAGCATTTT.